Given below is one T cell receptor beta chain in context. The antigen is not known. The V segment lost 4 bases and the J segment 4 bases; nucleotides outside the gene matches: 3. Germline-derived CDR1 and CDR2 are MGHDK and SYGVNS. This CDR3 comprises 14 residues. TCRdb re-called the reads with MiXCR, one entry per CDR3 protein. The repertoire holds approximately 990,000 distinct CDR3 sequences, with around a third as singletons. The data belong to a study of T cell repertoires in cytomegalovirus infection. Whole-study findings and limits: The ex vivo response showed dominance by HLA-C-restricted CMV-specific TCR beta clonotypes. Accumulated public TCR beta family frequency recognized individuals carrying CMV together with the relevant HLA.

The origin of this receptor is a human donor in good health (CMV status not recorded). Some clones in this sample may be carry-over from other donors' samples. V gene TRBV25-1 combines with J gene TRBJ2-1; TRBD1 matches at 8 bases. Sequenced here: cultured CD8+ T cells from PBMCs, sampled from culture after CMV antigen stimulation. The CDR3 protein is CASSARGLYNEQFF. CDR3 nucleotide sequence: TGTGCCAGCAGTGCCAGGGGGCTGTACAATGAGCAGTTCTTC.